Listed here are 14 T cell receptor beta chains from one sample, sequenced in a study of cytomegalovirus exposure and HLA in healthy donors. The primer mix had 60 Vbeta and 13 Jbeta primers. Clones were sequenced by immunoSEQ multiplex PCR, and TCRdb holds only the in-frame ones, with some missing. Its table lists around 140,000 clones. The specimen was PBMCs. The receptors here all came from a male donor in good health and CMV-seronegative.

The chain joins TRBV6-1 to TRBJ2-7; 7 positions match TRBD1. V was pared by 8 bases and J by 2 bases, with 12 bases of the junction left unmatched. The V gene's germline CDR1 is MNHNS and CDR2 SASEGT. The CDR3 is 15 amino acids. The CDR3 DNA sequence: TGTGCCAGCGGATTAGAACGGACAGGTCCCTACGAGCAGTACTTC. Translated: CASGLERTGPYEQYF.

The CDR3 DNA sequence: TGTGCCAGCAGCGCTACGATAGGGGATACTGAAGCTTTCTTT. Translating it yields CASSATIGDTEAFF. J is TRBJ1-1 and V is TRBV7-9, with D possibly TRBD1 on 5 matching bases. CDR3 length: 14 residues. Germline-derived CDR1 and CDR2 are SEHNR and FQNEAQ (reference sequence). Trimming stripped 5 bases from V and 5 bases from J, with 15 bases between.

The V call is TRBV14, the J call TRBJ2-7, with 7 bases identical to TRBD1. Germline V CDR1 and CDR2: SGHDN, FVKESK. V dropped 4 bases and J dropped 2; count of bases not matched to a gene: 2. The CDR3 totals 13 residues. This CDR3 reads CASSPGQAYEQYF. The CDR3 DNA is TGTGCCAGCAGCCCAGGACAGGCCTACGAGCAGTACTTC.

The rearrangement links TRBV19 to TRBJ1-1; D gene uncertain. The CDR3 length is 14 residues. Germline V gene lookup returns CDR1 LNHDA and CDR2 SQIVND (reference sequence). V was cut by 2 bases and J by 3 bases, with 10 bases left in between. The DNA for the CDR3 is TGTGCCAGTAGTATAACCACCCGGGACACTGAAGCTTTCTTT. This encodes CASSITTRDTEAFF. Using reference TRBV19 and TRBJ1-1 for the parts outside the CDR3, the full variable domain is DGGITQSPKYLFRKEGQNVTLSCEQNLNHDAMYWYRQDPGQGLRLIYYSQIVNDFQKGDIAEGYSVSREKKESFPLTVTSAQKNPTAFYLCASSITTRDTEAFFGQGTRLTVV.

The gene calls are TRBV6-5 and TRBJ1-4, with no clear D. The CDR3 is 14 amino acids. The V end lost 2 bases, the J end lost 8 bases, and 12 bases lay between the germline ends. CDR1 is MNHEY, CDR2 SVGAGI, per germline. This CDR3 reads CASSYNEGSEKLFF. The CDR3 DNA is TGTGCCAGCAGTTACAATGAAGGGAGCGAAAAACTGTTTTTT.

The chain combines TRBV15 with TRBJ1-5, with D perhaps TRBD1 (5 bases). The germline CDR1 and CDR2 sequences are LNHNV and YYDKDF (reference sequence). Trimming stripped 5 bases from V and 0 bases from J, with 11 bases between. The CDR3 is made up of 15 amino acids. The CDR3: CATSVQGYSNQPQHF. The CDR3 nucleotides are TGTGCCACCAGCGTCCAGGGTTATAGCAATCAGCCCCAGCATTTT.

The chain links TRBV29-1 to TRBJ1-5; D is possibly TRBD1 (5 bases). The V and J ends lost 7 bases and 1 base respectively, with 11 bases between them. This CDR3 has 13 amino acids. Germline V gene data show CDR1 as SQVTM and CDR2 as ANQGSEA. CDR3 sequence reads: CSALPGSNQPQHF. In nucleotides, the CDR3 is TGCAGCGCCTTACCAGGGAGCAATCAGCCCCAGCATTTT. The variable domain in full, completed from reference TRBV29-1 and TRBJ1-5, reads SAVISQKPSRDICQRGTSLTIQCQVDSQVTMMFWYRQQPGQSLTLIATANQGSEATYESGFVIDKFPISRPNLTFSTLTVSNMSPEDSSIYLCSALPGSNQPQHFGDGTRLSIL.

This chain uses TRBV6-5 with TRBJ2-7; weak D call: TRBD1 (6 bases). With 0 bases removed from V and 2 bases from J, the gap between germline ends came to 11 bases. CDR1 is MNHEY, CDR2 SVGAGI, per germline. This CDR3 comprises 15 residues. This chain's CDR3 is CASSYSWQGTYEQYF. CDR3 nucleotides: TGTGCCAGCAGTTACTCGTGGCAGGGGACCTACGAGCAGTACTTC.

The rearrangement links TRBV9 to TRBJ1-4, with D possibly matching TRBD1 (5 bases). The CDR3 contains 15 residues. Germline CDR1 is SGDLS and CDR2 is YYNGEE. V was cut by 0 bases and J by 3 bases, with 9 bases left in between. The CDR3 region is CASSVVPGSNEKLFF. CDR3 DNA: TGTGCCAGCAGCGTAGTGCCAGGGTCTAATGAAAAACTGTTTTTT.

CDR3 region: CASSLGQGLYGYTF. CDR3 DNA: TGCGCCAGCAGCTTGGGACAGGGCCTCTATGGCTACACCTTC. The chain joins TRBV5-1 to TRBJ1-2; 7 bases fit TRBD1. Germline V CDR1 and CDR2: SGHRS, YFSETQ. The CDR3 sequence is 14 residues long. V lost 0 bases and J lost 4; bases outside the gene matches: 3.

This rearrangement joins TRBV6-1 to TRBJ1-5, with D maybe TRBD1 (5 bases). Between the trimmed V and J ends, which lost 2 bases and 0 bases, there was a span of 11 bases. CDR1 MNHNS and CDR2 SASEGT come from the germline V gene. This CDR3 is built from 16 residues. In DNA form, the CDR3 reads TGTGCCAGCAGTGAAAGGCCAGGGTATAGCAATCAGCCCCAGCATTTT. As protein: CASSERPGYSNQPQHF.

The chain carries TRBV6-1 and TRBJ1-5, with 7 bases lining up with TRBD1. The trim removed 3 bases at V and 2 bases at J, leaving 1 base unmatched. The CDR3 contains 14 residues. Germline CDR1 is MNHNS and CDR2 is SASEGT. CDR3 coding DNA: TGTGCCAGCAGTGATACAGGGGGCAATCAGCCCCAGCATTTT. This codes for CASSDTGGNQPQHF.

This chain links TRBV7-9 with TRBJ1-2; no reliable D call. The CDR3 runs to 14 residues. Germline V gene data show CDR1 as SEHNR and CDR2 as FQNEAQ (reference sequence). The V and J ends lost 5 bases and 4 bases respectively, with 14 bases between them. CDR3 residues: CASSLTWGGYGYTF. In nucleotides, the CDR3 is TGTGCCAGCAGCCTGACGTGGGGAGGCTATGGCTACACCTTC.

CDR3 protein: CASSVGTSGGWEQFF. The CDR3 nucleotides read TGTGCCAGCAGCGTAGGGACTAGCGGGGGGTGGGAGCAGTTCTTC. V and J are TRBV9 and TRBJ2-1, with 14 nucleotides matching TRBD2. CDR3 size: 15 residues. CDR1 and CDR2 from the germline V gene are SGDLS and YYNGEE. V shed 0 bases and J 10 bases; nucleotides not matched to a gene: 3.